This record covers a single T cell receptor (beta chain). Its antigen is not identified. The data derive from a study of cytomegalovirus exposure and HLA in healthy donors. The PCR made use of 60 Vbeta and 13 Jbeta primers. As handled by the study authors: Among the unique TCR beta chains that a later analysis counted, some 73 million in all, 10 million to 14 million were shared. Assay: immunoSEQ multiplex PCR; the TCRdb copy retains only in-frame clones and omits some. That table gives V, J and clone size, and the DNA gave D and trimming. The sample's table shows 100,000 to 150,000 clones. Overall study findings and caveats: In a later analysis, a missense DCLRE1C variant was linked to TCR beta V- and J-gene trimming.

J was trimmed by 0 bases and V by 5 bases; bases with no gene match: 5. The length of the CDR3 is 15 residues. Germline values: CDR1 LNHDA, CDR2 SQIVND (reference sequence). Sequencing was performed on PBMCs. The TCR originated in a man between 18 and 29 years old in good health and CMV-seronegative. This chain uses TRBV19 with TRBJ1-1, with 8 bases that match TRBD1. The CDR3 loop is CASSQGAALNTEAFF. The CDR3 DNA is TGTGCCAGTAGTCAGGGGGCCGCGTTGAACACTGAAGCTTTCTTT. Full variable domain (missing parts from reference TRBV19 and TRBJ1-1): DGGITQSPKYLFRKEGQNVTLSCEQNLNHDAMYWYRQDPGQGLRLIYYSQIVNDFQKGDIAEGYSVSREKKESFPLTVTSAQKNPTAFYLCASSQGAALNTEAFFGQGTRLTVV.